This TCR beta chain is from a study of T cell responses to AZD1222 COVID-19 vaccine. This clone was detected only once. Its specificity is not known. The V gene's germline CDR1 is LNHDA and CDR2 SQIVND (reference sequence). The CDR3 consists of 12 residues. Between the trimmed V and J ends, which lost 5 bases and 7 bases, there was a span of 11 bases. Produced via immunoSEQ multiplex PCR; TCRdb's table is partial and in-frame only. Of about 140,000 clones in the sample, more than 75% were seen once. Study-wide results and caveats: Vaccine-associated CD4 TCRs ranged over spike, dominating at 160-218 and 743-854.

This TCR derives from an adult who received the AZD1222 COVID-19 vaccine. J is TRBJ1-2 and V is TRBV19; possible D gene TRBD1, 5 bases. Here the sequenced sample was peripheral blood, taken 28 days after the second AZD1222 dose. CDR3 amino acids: CASSPGPGGYTF. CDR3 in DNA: TGTGCCAGTAGTCCGGGACCCGGTGGCTACACCTTC.